The sequence of this T cell receptor (beta chain) was determined in a study of T cell changes during pregnancy in multiple sclerosis. Clones were read by immunoSEQ multiplex PCR, and TCRdb kept only the in-frame ones, dropping some. Among 70,000 to 100,000 clones, 85% to 95% were seen once, and the ten largest hold over 3.5%. This CDR3 is 16 amino acids long. Germline V gene data show CDR1 as SGHTA and CDR2 as FQGNSA. The germline V and J ends were trimmed by 3 bases and 8 bases, with 22 bases remaining between them. This TCR was sampled from a female donor with multiple sclerosis, enrolled in a pregnancy study. The chain is built from TRBV7-2 and TRBJ1-2, with D perhaps TRBD1 (5 bases). The specimen comprised peripheral blood, sampled in the first trimester of pregnancy. CDR3 in DNA: TGTGCCAGCAGCTTGGCCCCGGGACCGAACGGGGGAGGCTACACCTTC. Translating gives CASSLAPGPNGGGYTF.